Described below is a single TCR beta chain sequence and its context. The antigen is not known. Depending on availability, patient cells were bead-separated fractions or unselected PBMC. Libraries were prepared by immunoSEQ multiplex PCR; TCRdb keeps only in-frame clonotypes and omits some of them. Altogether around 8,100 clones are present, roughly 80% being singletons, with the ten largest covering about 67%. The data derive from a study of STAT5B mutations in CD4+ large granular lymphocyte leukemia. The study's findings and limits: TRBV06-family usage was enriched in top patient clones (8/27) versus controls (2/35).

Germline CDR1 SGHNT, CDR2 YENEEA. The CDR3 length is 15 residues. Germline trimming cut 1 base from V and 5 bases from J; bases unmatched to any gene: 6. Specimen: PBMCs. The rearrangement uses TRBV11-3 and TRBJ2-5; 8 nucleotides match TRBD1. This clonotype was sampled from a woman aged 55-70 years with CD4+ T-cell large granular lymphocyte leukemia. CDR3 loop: CASSLGQGAGETQYF. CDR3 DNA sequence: TGTGCCAGCAGCTTAGGGCAGGGGGCCGGGGAGACCCAGTACTTC.